The 17 T cell receptor beta chains listed next were all sequenced from one sample in a study of T cells after yellow fever vaccination. Via MiXCR, TCRdb re-called the 5' RACE reads, giving one row per CDR3 protein. The sample lists hundreds of thousands of distinct CDR3 sequences, 10% to 15% occurring once. The sample here was PBMCs, taken on the day of the yellow fever booster vaccination. These receptors were collected from a young man who received the YFV17D yellow fever vaccine.

This clonotype was detected only a few times. The chain is built from TRBV20-1 and TRBJ2-5, with unresolved D. V was clipped by 6 bases and J by 5 bases, with 10 bases between them. The CDR3 covers 11 residues. The germline gives CDR1 DFQATT, CDR2 SNEGSKA (reference sequence). The CDR3 DNA follows: TGCAGTGCAGTAGCTCGGGAGACCCAGTACTTC. Translated: CSAVARETQYF.

This chain connects TRBV20-1 to TRBJ2-7, with 7 bases fitting TRBD1. This CDR3 has 13 amino acids. Germline CDR1 is DFQATT and CDR2 is SNEGSKA (reference sequence). Trimming cost V 6 bases and J 6 bases; bases outside gene matches: 11. The CDR3 spells CSAPGQTNCEQYF. CDR3 bases: TGCAGTGCCCCGGGACAGACTAACTGCGAGCAGTACTTC.

This clonotype was seen a few times. This chain connects TRBV7-8 to TRBJ2-2; no clear D gene. V was cut by 5 bases and J by 7 bases, with 11 bases left in between. Germline CDR1 SGHVS, CDR2 FQNEAQ. The length of the CDR3 is 13 residues. The CDR3 spells CASSPQLGGELFF. CDR3 in DNA: TGTGCCAGCAGCCCCCAATTGGGCGGGGAGCTGTTTTTT.

This clonotype came up a few times. This chain connects TRBV1 to TRBJ2-3; the D segment call TRBD2 is taken from the table without a DNA check. TRBV1 is a recognized pseudogene. This CDR3 region has 17 residues. The chain's CDR3 is CTSSQDPTSGSTDTQYF. CDR3 DNA: TGCACCAGCAGCCAAGACCCGACTAGCGGGAGCACAGATACGCAGTATTTT.

This clonotype was observed a few times. The chain combines TRBV10-3 with TRBJ2-5, with TRBD1 matching 7 bases. With V trimmed by 2 bases and J by 3 bases, 6 bases remained unmatched. The germline gives CDR1 ENHRY, CDR2 SYGVKD. The CDR3 runs to 15 residues. CDR3 bases: TGTGCCATCAGTGAGACGGGACAGCGGAAAGAGACCCAGTACTTC. It encodes CAISETGQRKETQYF.

This chain's CDR3 is CASSLSASGPQFF. The CDR3 region has the DNA TGTGCCAGCAGCTTATCGGCTAGCGGGCCACAGTTCTTC. V is TRBV7-3 and J is TRBJ2-1, with 8 bases identical to TRBD2. Per the germline V gene, CDR1 is SGHTA and CDR2 is FQGTGA. V dropped 2 bases and J dropped 13; count of bases not matched to a gene: 7. This CDR3 is built from 13 residues.

This clonotype appeared many times. This rearrangement joins TRBV7-9 to TRBJ2-1, with D perhaps matching TRBD2 (5 bases). The germline V and J ends were trimmed by 2 bases and 3 bases, with 5 bases remaining between them. CDR1 is SEHNR, CDR2 FQNEAQ, per germline (reference sequence). The length of the CDR3 is 13 residues. The CDR3: CASSLTSYNEQFF. CDR3 DNA sequence: TGTGCCAGCAGCTTAACTAGCTACAATGAGCAGTTCTTC.

The genes are TRBV20-1 and TRBJ2-7, with 8 nucleotides matching TRBD1. Per the germline V gene, CDR1 is DFQATT and CDR2 is SNEGSKA (reference sequence). The CDR3 has 17 residues. J lost 4 bases, V lost 3 bases, and 17 bases had no gene match. In DNA form, the CDR3 reads TGCAGTGCTAGGTCTCAGGGGGCATTGCTAACGCGGTACGAGCAGTACTTC. The encoded protein is CSARSQGALLTRYEQYF.

This clonotype was observed a few times. The chain employs TRBV20-1 and TRBJ2-2, with 8 nucleotides matching TRBD2. The trim removed 7 bases at V and 2 bases at J, leaving 3 bases unmatched. The CDR3 is 13 residues long. Germline CDR1 reads DFQATT; CDR2 reads SNEGSKA (reference sequence). The CDR3 DNA sequence: TGCAGTGGGACTAGCCTTAACACCGGGGAGCTGTTTTTT. Residues: CSGTSLNTGELFF.

This clonotype was counted at least ten times. The rearrangement joins TRBV10-2 to TRBJ2-2, with no clear D. This CDR3 region has 16 residues. CDR1 is WSHSY and CDR2 is SAAADI in the germline V gene. Trimming cost V 4 bases and J 3 bases, with 15 bases left between them. The CDR3 DNA reads as TGCGCCAGCAGTGTTGCCGGGCCTAGGGACACCGGGGAGCTGTTTTTT. As protein: CASSVAGPRDTGELFF.

In DNA form, the CDR3 reads TGTGCCACCAGTGATGGCGGGGGTGACTACGAGCAGTACTTC. Translation gives CATSDGGGDYEQYF. The V call is TRBV24-1, the J call TRBJ2-7, with 7 bases that match TRBD2. Unmatched junction bases numbered 4, after V lost 3 bases and J lost 3 bases. Looked up from germline, CDR1 is KGHDR and CDR2 is SFDVKD. The CDR3 loop spans 14 amino acids.

The sample holds a few counts of this clonotype. This chain connects TRBV5-1 to TRBJ2-5; D may be TRBD1 (5 bases). V gave up 3 bases and J gave up 5 bases, with 17 bases separating them. The germline V gene has CDR1 SGHRS and CDR2 YFSETQ. This CDR3 contains 15 residues. The CDR3 loop reads CASSSQGEIFETQYF. In nucleotides, the CDR3 is TGCGCCAGCAGCTCCCAGGGTGAGATATTTGAGACCCAGTACTTC.

V is TRBV12-3 or TRBV12-4 and J is TRBJ2-3; the match to TRBD2 covers 10 bases. V lost 4 bases, J lost 1 base, and 11 bases stayed unmatched. CDR3 length: 18 amino acids. The CDR3 reads CASSSGEAGGWGTDTQYF. The DNA of the CDR3 is TGTGCCAGCAGTTCTGGAGAAGCGGGAGGGTGGGGCACAGATACGCAGTATTTT.

In its sample, this clonotype was seen a few times. The rearrangement uses TRBV20-1 and TRBJ2-3; D perhaps matches TRBD2 (5 bases). The CDR3 contains 15 residues. Per the germline V gene, CDR1 is DFQATT and CDR2 is SNEGSKA (reference sequence). V shed 1 base and J shed 3 bases, with 14 bases lying between them. CDR3 sequence: CSARGRNRETDTQYF. The CDR3 DNA is TGCAGTGCTAGAGGGCGGAACCGGGAAACAGATACGCAGTATTTT.

The gene calls are TRBV20-1 and TRBJ2-7, with D perhaps TRBD1 or TRBD2 (5 bases each). The CDR3 sequence is 14 residues long. V was trimmed by 3 bases and J by 3 bases, leaving 15 bases between them. CDR1 and CDR2 (germline): DFQATT, SNEGSKA (reference sequence). The CDR3 DNA follows: TGCAGTGCTAGTTCTTGGGACGGACTCTACGAGCAGTACTTC. Translation: CSASSWDGLYEQYF.

This clonotype was seen a handful of times. The rearrangement uses TRBV7-9 and TRBJ2-2; D uncertain. CDR1 is SEHNR and CDR2 is FQNEAQ in the germline V gene (reference sequence). The CDR3 totals 14 residues. Trimming took off 6 bases at V and 6 bases at J, with 14 bases between the two ends. CDR3 nucleotide sequence: TGTGCCAGCAGTCCGGACCCAAGGTCCGGGGAGCTGTTTTTT. Translated: CASSPDPRSGELFF.

This clonotype was seen more than once but under ten times. CDR3 coding DNA: TGTGCCAGCAGCGTTACCGGGACAGGGACCGGAGATGAGCAGTACTTC. This gives the protein CASSVTGTGTGDEQYF. The chain combines TRBV7-2 with TRBJ2-7, with 9 bases aligning to TRBD1. The CDR3 runs to 16 residues. The V segment lost 5 bases and the J segment 7 bases; nucleotides outside the gene matches: 15. The germline V gene encodes CDR1 SGHTA and CDR2 FQGNSA.